This T cell receptor beta chain came from a study of shared clonotypes between healthy human individuals. The study's findings and limits: Clonotype sharing among donors likely depends on sequencing depth.

A remark on this clone: Its antigen is still unknown.

Produced via immunoSEQ multiplex PCR; TCRdb's table is partial and in-frame only. The data contain approximately 2.5 million clones, 85% to 95% of them singletons. The CDR3 spans 13 residues. Germline V lookup: CDR1 GTSNPN, CDR2 SVGIG (reference sequence). The V and J ends lost 3 bases and 2 bases respectively, with 10 bases between them. All donors were Caucasian adults living in Nashville, Tennessee. This TCR was sampled from a man in his late teens or twenties in good health. This chain links TRBV30 with TRBJ2-5; no clear D gene. Sequences were obtained from naive CD4+ T cells sorted from blood. As to subset: CD45RA+ positively selected. The CDR3 sequence: CAWRTKGQETQYF. The CDR3 nucleotides read TGTGCCTGGAGAACCAAGGGTCAAGAGACCCAGTACTTC. The complete variable domain, with remaining parts taken from reference TRBV30 and TRBJ2-5, reads SQTIHQWPATLVQPVGSPLSLECTVEGTSNPNLYWYRQAAGRGLQLLFYSVGIGQISSEVPQNLSASRPQDRQFILSSKKLLLSDSGFYLCAWRTKGQETQYFGPGTRLLVL.